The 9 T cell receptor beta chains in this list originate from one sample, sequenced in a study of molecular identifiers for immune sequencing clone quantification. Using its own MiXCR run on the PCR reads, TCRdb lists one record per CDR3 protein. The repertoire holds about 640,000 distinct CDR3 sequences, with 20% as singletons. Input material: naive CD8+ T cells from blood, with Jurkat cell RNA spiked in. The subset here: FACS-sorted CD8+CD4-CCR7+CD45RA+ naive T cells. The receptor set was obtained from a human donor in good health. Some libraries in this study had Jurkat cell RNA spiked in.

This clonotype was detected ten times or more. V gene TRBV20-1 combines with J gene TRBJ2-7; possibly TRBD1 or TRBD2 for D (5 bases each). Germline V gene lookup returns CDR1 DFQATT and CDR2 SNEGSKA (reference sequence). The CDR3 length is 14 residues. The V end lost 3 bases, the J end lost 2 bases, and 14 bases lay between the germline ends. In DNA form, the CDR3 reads TGCAGTGCTAGGGGACCACAGGCCACCTACGAGCAGTACTTC. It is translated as CSARGPQATYEQYF.

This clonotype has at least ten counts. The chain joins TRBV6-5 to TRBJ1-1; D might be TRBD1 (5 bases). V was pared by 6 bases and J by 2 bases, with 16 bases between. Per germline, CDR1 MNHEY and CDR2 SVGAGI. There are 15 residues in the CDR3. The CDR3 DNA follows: TGTGCCAGCAGCTTACCGGGACGGATTAACACTGAAGCTTTCTTT. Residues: CASSLPGRINTEAFF.

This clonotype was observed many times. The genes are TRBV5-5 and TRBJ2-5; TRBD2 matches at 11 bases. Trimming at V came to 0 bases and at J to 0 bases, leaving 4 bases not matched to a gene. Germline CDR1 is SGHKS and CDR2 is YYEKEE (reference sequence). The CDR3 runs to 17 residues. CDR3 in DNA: TGTGCCAGCAGCTTGGAACTAGCGGGGGATTACCAAGAGACCCAGTACTTC. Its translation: CASSLELAGDYQETQYF.

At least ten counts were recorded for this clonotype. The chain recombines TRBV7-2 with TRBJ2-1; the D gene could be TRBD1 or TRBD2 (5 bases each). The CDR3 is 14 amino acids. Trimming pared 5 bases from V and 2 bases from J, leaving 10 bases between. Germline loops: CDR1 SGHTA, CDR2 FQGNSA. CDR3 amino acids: CASSVGPTYNEQFF. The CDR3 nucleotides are TGTGCCAGCAGCGTGGGACCCACCTACAATGAGCAGTTCTTC.

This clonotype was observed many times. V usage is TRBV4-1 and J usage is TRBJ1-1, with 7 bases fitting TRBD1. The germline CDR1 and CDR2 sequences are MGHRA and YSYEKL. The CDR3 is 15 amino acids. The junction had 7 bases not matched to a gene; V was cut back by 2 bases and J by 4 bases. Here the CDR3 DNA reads TGCGCCAGCAGCCAAACCCATCAGGGGGGCACTGAAGCTTTCTTT. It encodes CASSQTHQGGTEAFF.

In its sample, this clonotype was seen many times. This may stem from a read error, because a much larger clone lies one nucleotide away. CDR3 sequence (DNA): TGCGCCAGCAGCCAAGGGGACAGCACCTACGAGCAGTACTTC. This encodes CASSQGDSTYEQYF. The V gene is TRBV4-3, the J gene TRBJ2-7; 7 positions match TRBD1. CDR3 length: 14 amino acids. Germline V gives CDR1 LGHNA, CDR2 YSLEER. The junction had 2 bases not matched to a gene; V was cut back by 1 base and J by 2 bases.

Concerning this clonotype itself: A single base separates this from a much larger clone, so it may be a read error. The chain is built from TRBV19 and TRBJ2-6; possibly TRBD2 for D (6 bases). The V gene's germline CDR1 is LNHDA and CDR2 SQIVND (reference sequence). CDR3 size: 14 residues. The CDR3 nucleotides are TGTGCCAGCAGGGACTCCTCTAGGGCCAACGTCCTGACTTTC. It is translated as CASRDSSRANVLTF.

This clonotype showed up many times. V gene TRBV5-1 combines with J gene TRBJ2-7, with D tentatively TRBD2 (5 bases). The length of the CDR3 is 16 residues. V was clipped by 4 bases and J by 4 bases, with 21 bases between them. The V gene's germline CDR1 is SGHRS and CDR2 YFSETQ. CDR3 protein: CASSPGSREVTYEQYF. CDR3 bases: TGCGCCAGCAGCCCTGGGTCCCGGGAAGTCACTTACGAGCAGTACTTC. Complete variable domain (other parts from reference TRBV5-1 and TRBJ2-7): KAGVTQTPRYLIKTRGQQVTLSCSPISGHRSVSWYQQTPGQGLQFLFEYFSETQRNKGNFPGRFSGRQFSNSRSEMNVSTLELGDSALYLCASSPGSREVTYEQYFGPGTRLTVT.

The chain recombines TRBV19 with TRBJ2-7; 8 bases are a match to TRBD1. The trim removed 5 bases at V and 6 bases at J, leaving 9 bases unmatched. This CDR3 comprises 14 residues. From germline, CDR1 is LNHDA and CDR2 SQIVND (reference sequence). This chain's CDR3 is CASSPTTGDCEQYF. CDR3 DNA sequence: TGTGCCAGTAGTCCGACGACAGGGGACTGCGAGCAGTACTTC. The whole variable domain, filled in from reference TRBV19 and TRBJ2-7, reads DGGITQSPKYLFRKEGQNVTLSCEQNLNHDAMYWYRQDPGQGLRLIYYSQIVNDFQKGDIAEGYSVSREKKESFPLTVTSAQKNPTAFYLCASSPTTGDCEQYFGPGTRLTVT.